The next 20 T cell receptor beta chains were all read from a single sample in a study of T cell responses to AZD1222 COVID-19 vaccine. Using immunoSEQ multiplex PCR, the repertoire was profiled, and TCRdb retains in-frame clones only, with some absent. The sample gives some 110,000 clones, 90% to 95% of which show up once; about 3% is in the top ten. The specimen was peripheral blood, collected on day 0 of AZD1222 vaccination. The receptors derive from an adult in good health.

V usage is TRBV20-1 and J usage is TRBJ1-2, with D uncertain. This CDR3 is 10 amino acids long. The germline V gene encodes CDR1 DFQATT and CDR2 SNEGSKA (reference sequence). The V end lost 3 bases, the J end lost 3 bases, and 2 bases lay between the germline ends. The CDR3 nucleotides are TGCAGTGCTAGTGACTATGGCTACACCTTC. It is translated as CSASDYGYTF.

The chain joins TRBV18 to TRBJ2-4, with a tentative D call TRBD1 (5 bases). This CDR3 comprises 13 residues. Germline V gene lookup returns CDR1 KGHSH and CDR2 LQKENI. V was pared by 5 bases and J by 8 bases, with 13 bases between. The CDR3 DNA sequence: TGTGCCAGCTCAACCCAGGGTTGGGACATTCAGTACTTC. Translation: CASSTQGWDIQYF.

The chain employs TRBV18 and TRBJ2-1; weak D call: TRBD2 (5 bases). Deletions cut 6 bases from V and 2 bases from J, with 14 bases between. This CDR3 is 15 amino acids long. Germline CDR1 and CDR2: KGHSH and LQKENI. CDR3 loop: CASSPSTGTYNEQFF. The CDR3 DNA sequence: TGTGCCAGCTCCCCCAGCACCGGGACCTACAATGAGCAGTTCTTC. Full variable domain (missing parts from reference TRBV18 and TRBJ2-1): NAGVMQNPRHLVRRRGQEARLRCSPMKGHSHVYWYRQLPEEGLKFMVYLQKENIIDESGMPKERFSAEFPKEGPSILRIQQVVRGDSAAYFCASSPSTGTYNEQFFGPGTRLTVL.

In this sample, this clone turned up once. The chain is built from TRBV5-6 and TRBJ2-7, with TRBD1 matching 9 bases. The V gene end was trimmed by 3 bases and the J gene end by 3 bases; junction bases not matched to a gene: 4. Germline CDR1 is SGHDT and CDR2 is YYEEEE. The length of the CDR3 is 14 residues. The CDR3 bases are TGTGCCAGCAGCTACGGGACAGGGATCTACGAGCAGTACTTC. Translating gives CASSYGTGIYEQYF.

V gene TRBV28 combines with J gene TRBJ2-1, with 7 bases aligning to TRBD1. CDR3 length equals 13 residues. CDR1 and CDR2 (germline): MDHEN, SYDVKM. The V segment lost 6 bases and the J segment 10 bases; nucleotides outside the gene matches: 9. This chain's CDR3 is CASSLTGDGEQFF. CDR3 sequence (DNA): TGTGCCAGCAGCCTTACAGGGGATGGAGAGCAGTTCTTC.

As DNA, the CDR3 is TGTGCCAGCAGTTCCCTCGCGATGAAAGCAGATGGCTACACCTTC. Amino acid sequence: CASSSLAMKADGYTF. This chain links TRBV27 with TRBJ1-2; D gene ambiguous. The CDR3 spans 15 residues. From germline, CDR1 is MNHEY and CDR2 SMNVEV (reference sequence). V was trimmed by 4 bases and J by 6 bases, leaving 18 bases between them.

The rearrangement uses TRBV10-3 and TRBJ2-7; 9 bases match TRBD1. V shed 4 bases, J shed 5 bases, and the junction held 3 bases outside the gene matches. The CDR3 loop spans 13 amino acids. The germline gives CDR1 ENHRY, CDR2 SYGVKD. CDR3 bases: TGTGCCATCAGTGCCCGGGACAGGGACGAGCAGTACTTC. Protein sequence: CAISARDRDEQYF.

V and J are TRBV12-1 and TRBJ1-6. TRBV12-1 has pseudogene status. The length of the CDR3 is 21 residues. CDR3 sequence: CASSPVGAWRCSRSPNSPLHF. The DNA of the CDR3 is TGTGCCAGCAGCCCCGTAGGAGCCTGGAGATGTTCCCGGTCCCCCAATTCACCCCTCCACTTT.

The rearrangement uses TRBV15 and TRBJ1-4; unclear D gene. The V end was cut by 0 bases, the J end by 7 bases, with 6 bases between. The V gene's germline CDR1 is LNHNV and CDR2 YYDKDF (reference sequence). The CDR3 consists of 13 residues. The CDR3 spells CATSRDWSEKLFF. The CDR3 DNA is TGTGCCACCAGCAGAGATTGGAGTGAAAAACTGTTTTTT.

This clone was seen more than once but under ten times. The same CDR3 is also encoded by other DNA sequences in this sample. This chain connects TRBV27 to TRBJ2-2; TRBD2 aligns across 7 bases. Trimming cost V 7 bases and J 5 bases; bases outside gene matches: 4. This CDR3 contains 13 residues. Germline-derived CDR1 and CDR2 are MNHEY and SMNVEV (reference sequence). The CDR3 region is CASNWGGTGELFF. The CDR3 bases are TGTGCCAGCAACTGGGGGGGGACCGGGGAGCTGTTTTTT.

This clone was seen only once. V gene TRBV7-2 combines with J gene TRBJ1-5; a possible D gene is TRBD1 (5 bases). This CDR3 has 16 residues. Germline-derived CDR1 and CDR2 are SGHTA and FQGNSA. The V gene lost 6 bases and the J gene lost 6 bases, with 21 bases spanning the gap. DNA of the CDR3: TGTGCCAGCAGTGCAGGGTTGGGTTTCAGCGGTCAGCCCCAGCATTTT. Translating gives CASSAGLGFSGQPQHF.

This clone was counted once. The rearrangement joins TRBV28 to TRBJ2-5, with 7 bases that match TRBD1. CDR1 MDHEN and CDR2 SYDVKM come from the germline V gene. With V trimmed by 5 bases and J by 4 bases, 10 bases remained unmatched. CDR3 size: 15 residues. The CDR3 DNA is TGTGCCAGCAGTGGCGACAGGGTGCCGGTAGAGACCCAGTACTTC. Its protein product is CASSGDRVPVETQYF.

This chain uses TRBV5-4 with TRBJ2-7; D is perhaps TRBD1 (6 bases). The CDR3 is made up of 16 amino acids. Germline V gene data show CDR1 as SGHNT and CDR2 as YYREEE (reference sequence). V was trimmed by 4 bases and J by 4 bases, leaving 21 bases between them. The CDR3 nucleotides read TGTGCCAGCAGCCCTCAGGGGAGTCTATCTACGTACGAGCAGTACTTC. It is translated as CASSPQGSLSTYEQYF. The full variable domain, with the rest looked up from reference TRBV5-4 and TRBJ2-7, is ETGVTQSPTHLIKTRGQQVTLRCSSQSGHNTVSWYQQALGQGPQFIFQYYREEENGRGNFPPRFSGLQFPNYSSELNVNALELDDSALYLCASSPQGSLSTYEQYFGPGTRLTVT.

CDR3 loop: CASSQLGVGLIRLFF. Here the CDR3 DNA reads TGCGCCAGCAGCCAACTGGGGGTAGGGTTAATCCGGCTGTTTTTT. J is TRBJ1-4 and V is TRBV4-1, with D tentatively TRBD1 (5 bases). Trimming left V 2 bases short and J 14 bases short, with 21 bases between. This CDR3 region has 15 residues. CDR1 MGHRA and CDR2 YSYEKL come from the germline V gene.

The CDR3, as DNA: TGTGCAAGTCGCCCCGGGACTAGGGGAGTCCCTGAGCAGTTCTTC. It is translated as CASRPGTRGVPEQFF. The chain links TRBV12-2 to TRBJ2-1; the D call in the table, TRBD2, was not verified against the DNA. TRBV12-2 is a pseudogene. The CDR3 has 15 amino acids.

J is TRBJ1-1 and V is TRBV2, with a tentative D call TRBD1 (5 bases). The CDR3 has 13 amino acids. Trimming removed 6 bases at V and 2 bases at J, with 10 bases between. Germline values: CDR1 SNHLY, CDR2 FYNNEI. CDR3 nucleotide sequence: TGTGCCAGCAGCATGCAGGGTAACACTGAAGCTTTCTTT. Protein product: CASSMQGNTEAFF.

The rearrangement links TRBV7-9 to TRBJ2-1; TRBD1 matches 9 bases. V gave up 5 bases and J gave up 2 bases; unmatched junction bases: 4. From germline, CDR1 is SEHNR and CDR2 FQNEAQ (reference sequence). The CDR3 is made up of 15 amino acids. The CDR3 reads CASSPDRGAYNEQFF. DNA of the CDR3: TGTGCCAGCAGCCCCGACAGGGGGGCCTACAATGAGCAGTTCTTC. Using reference TRBV7-9 and TRBJ2-1 for the parts outside the CDR3, the full variable domain is DTGVSQNPRHKITKRGQNVTFRCDPISEHNRLYWYRQTLGQGPEFLTYFQNEAQLEKSRLLSDRFSAERPKGSFSTLEIQRTEQGDSAMYLCASSPDRGAYNEQFFGPGTRLTVL.

The CDR3 sequence is CATSEWGLNTEAFF. In nucleotides, the CDR3 is TGTGCCACCAGTGAATGGGGCTTGAACACTGAAGCTTTCTTT. The chain recombines TRBV15 with TRBJ1-1; D perhaps matches TRBD1 (5 bases). The CDR3 spans 14 residues. In germline, CDR1 is LNHNV, CDR2 YYDKDF (reference sequence). Trimming left V 6 bases short and J 0 bases short, with 11 bases between.

The chain recombines TRBV10-3 with TRBJ1-2; 11 bases are a match to TRBD1. V trimming: 11 bases; J trimming: 7 bases; junction bases outside the gene matches: 12. Germline V gene sequence: CDR1 ENHRY, CDR2 SYGVKD. This CDR3 spans 14 amino acids. CDR3: CAVTGTGGPRGYTF. In nucleotides, the CDR3 is TGTGCCGTCACCGGGACAGGGGGACCCCGTGGCTACACCTTC.

This chain connects TRBV6-1 to TRBJ2-1, with D uncertain. Germline CDR1 reads MNHNS; CDR2 reads SASEGT. There are 14 residues in the CDR3. V was cut by 2 bases and J by 8 bases, with 13 bases left in between. The chain's CDR3 is CASSESERPHEQFF. The CDR3 DNA reads TGTGCCAGCAGTGAATCGGAGCGTCCGCATGAGCAGTTCTTC.